The 24 T cell receptor beta chains below come from one sample, sequenced in a study of blood T cell repertoires in COVID-19. Sequenced by immunoSEQ multiplex PCR; TCRdb stores in-frame clones only, minus some. The sample has around 30,000 clones, less than 95% seen once. Source material: peripheral blood. Every receptor here comes from a man aged 80 or over with acute or convalescent COVID-19.

The V call is TRBV2, the J call TRBJ1-2, with D possibly matching TRBD1 (5 bases). Trimming shortened V by 6 bases and J by 6 bases, and 14 bases separated the two germline ends. There are 13 residues in the CDR3. CDR1 and CDR2 (germline): SNHLY, FYNNEI. CDR3: CASRTGRGNGYTF. The CDR3 coding sequence is TGTGCCAGCAGAACTGGGAGGGGCAATGGCTACACCTTC.

This chain links TRBV19 with TRBJ2-2, with 12 bases fitting TRBD2. The ends lost 6 bases at V and 3 bases at J; junction bases unmatched: 8. Germline V CDR1 and CDR2: LNHDA, SQIVND (reference sequence). This CDR3 is built from 17 residues. This chain's CDR3 is CASSPPSGGADTGELFF. The DNA of the CDR3 is TGTGCCAGTAGCCCCCCTAGCGGGGGGGCCGACACCGGGGAGCTGTTTTTT.

J is TRBJ2-5 and V is TRBV3-1 (or the pseudogene TRBV3-2); 7 nucleotides line up with TRBD2. The CDR3 spans 15 residues. Germline V gene lookup returns CDR1 LGHDT and CDR2 YNNKEL (reference sequence). Trimming cost V 6 bases and J 1 base; bases outside gene matches: 8. The CDR3 sequence: CASSLLAGVQETQYF. The CDR3 nucleotides are TGTGCCAGCAGTCTCCTTGCGGGGGTCCAAGAGACCCAGTACTTC.

This clone showed up just a few times. V usage is TRBV3-1 (or the pseudogene TRBV3-2) and J usage is TRBJ1-4; 7 bases align to TRBD1. V lost 3 bases to trimming and J lost 5 bases; unmatched junction nucleotides: 3. Germline V gene data show CDR1 as LGHDT and CDR2 as YNNKEL (reference sequence). This CDR3 comprises 14 residues. CDR3 sequence: CASSQRQGNEKLFF. In nucleotides, the CDR3 is TGTGCCAGCAGCCAGAGACAGGGAAATGAAAAACTGTTTTTT.

The genes are TRBV30 and TRBJ2-2; the match to TRBD1 covers 8 bases. The CDR3 is 15 amino acids. The germline CDR1 and CDR2 sequences are GTSNPN and SVGIG (reference sequence). The ends lost 1 base at V and 5 bases at J; junction bases unmatched: 6. The DNA for the CDR3 is TGTGCCTGGAGTGCCCGGGACAGGAGGACCGGGGAGCTGTTTTTT. Protein: CAWSARDRRTGELFF.

The rearrangement joins TRBV5-6 to TRBJ2-5; the D gene is possibly TRBD2 (6 bases). The V gene's germline CDR1 is SGHDT and CDR2 YYEEEE. V lost 1 base and J 3 bases, leaving 10 bases between the germline ends. This CDR3 contains 14 residues. CDR3 loop: CASSLFWGEETQYF. CDR3 bases: TGTGCCAGCAGCTTGTTTTGGGGGGAAGAGACCCAGTACTTC.

V usage is TRBV15 and J usage is TRBJ2-6, with TRBD2 matching over 8 bases. V lost 5 bases, J lost 1 base, and 1 base stayed unmatched. The CDR3 contains 15 residues. The germline gives CDR1 LNHNV, CDR2 YYDKDF (reference sequence). CDR3 residues: CATSRGGSGANVLTF. The CDR3 DNA sequence: TGTGCCACCAGCCGGGGGGGATCTGGGGCCAACGTCCTGACTTTC. Using reference TRBV15 and TRBJ2-6 for the parts outside the CDR3, the full variable domain is DAMVIQNPRYQVTQFGKPVTLSCSQTLNHNVMYWYQQKSSQAPKLLFHYYDKDFNNEADTPDNFQSRRPNTSFCFLDIRSPGLGDTAMYLCATSRGGSGANVLTFGAGSRLTVL.

The genes are TRBV6-4 and TRBJ2-7; 10 nucleotides align to TRBD1. The CDR3 totals 13 residues. Germline V gene sequence: CDR1 MRHNA, CDR2 SNTAGT. Trimming removed 3 bases from V and 7 bases from J; junction bases left unmatched: 3. The CDR3 nucleotides read TGTGCCAGCAGTGAGGACAGGGGGAGTGAGCAGTACTTC. This encodes CASSEDRGSEQYF.

CDR3 DNA sequence: TGTGCCAGCAGCCAAGGAATAAGAGATCAGCCCCAGCATTTT. This translates into CASSQGIRDQPQHF. This chain links TRBV3-1 (or the pseudogene TRBV3-2) with TRBJ1-5; D not resolved. The CDR3 consists of 14 residues. V shed 1 base and J shed 5 bases, with 9 bases lying between them. The germline V gene has CDR1 LGHDT and CDR2 YNNKEL (reference sequence).

This clone was found once. The chain has TRBV11-2 and TRBJ2-5; 7 bases map to TRBD2. The CDR3 has 16 residues. The germline CDR1 and CDR2 sequences are SGHAT and FQNNGV. The J segment lost 5 bases and the V segment lost 5 bases, leaving 14 bases of the junction unmatched. CDR3 sequence reads: CASSLNPGGSRETQYF. Written as DNA, the CDR3 is TGTGCCAGCAGCCTGAACCCGGGGGGTTCTAGGGAGACCCAGTACTTC.

The gene calls are TRBV10-1 and TRBJ1-1, with D possibly matching TRBD1 (5 bases). V was trimmed by 5 bases and J by 2 bases, leaving 15 bases between them. The germline V gene has CDR1 WNHNN and CDR2 SYGVQD (reference sequence). This CDR3 region has 15 residues. CDR3 amino acids: CASSTGGSRNTEAFF. DNA of the CDR3: TGCGCCAGCAGTACGGGGGGAAGTCGAAACACTGAAGCTTTCTTT.

This chain links TRBV5-1 with TRBJ2-2; D is ambiguous. The V gene's germline CDR1 is SGHRS and CDR2 YFSETQ. The length of the CDR3 is 14 residues. Trimming removed 4 bases from V and 5 bases from J, with 12 bases in between. The CDR3 loop reads CASSLLWATGELFF. In DNA, the CDR3 is TGCGCCAGCAGCCTCCTATGGGCTACCGGGGAGCTGTTTTTT.

The V call is TRBV5-1, the J call TRBJ2-5; 7 nucleotides match TRBD1. The germline CDR1 and CDR2 sequences are SGHRS and YFSETQ. The CDR3 is 14 amino acids. V gave up 5 bases and J gave up 5 bases; unmatched junction bases: 9. The CDR3 region has the DNA TGCGCCAGCAGTTGGGGGACAGCTAGGGAGACCCAGTACTTC. It encodes CASSWGTARETQYF.

The gene calls are TRBV7-9 and TRBJ2-3; the D gene is possibly TRBD2 (5 bases). Germline V CDR1 and CDR2: SEHNR, FQNEAQ (reference sequence). CDR3 length equals 14 residues. Between the trimmed V and J ends, which lost 4 bases and 5 bases, there was a span of 13 bases. CDR3 protein: CASSSRLLGDTQYF. CDR3 in DNA: TGTGCCAGCAGCTCAAGACTACTGGGAGATACGCAGTATTTT.

V gene TRBV29-1 combines with J gene TRBJ1-1; 8 positions match TRBD1. The CDR3 extends over 15 amino acids. The germline V gene encodes CDR1 SQVTM and CDR2 ANQGSEA. The J segment lost 1 base and the V segment lost 1 base, leaving 5 bases of the junction unmatched. CDR3: CSVEAGTGANTEAFF. In DNA form, the CDR3 reads TGCAGCGTTGAAGCAGGGACAGGAGCGAACACTGAAGCTTTCTTT.

The chain is built from TRBV7-6 and TRBJ2-1; 8 nucleotides match TRBD2. V shed 2 bases, J shed 8 bases, and the junction held 8 bases outside the gene matches. Germline values: CDR1 SGHVS, CDR2 FNYEAQ. CDR3 length: 15 residues. The CDR3 reads CASSLQRGSGHEQFF. CDR3 DNA: TGTGCCAGCAGCTTACAGCGGGGGTCCGGGCATGAGCAGTTCTTC.

V is TRBV9 and J is TRBJ2-7; tentative D call: TRBD2 (5 bases). This CDR3 has 17 residues. Trimming took off 0 bases at V and 2 bases at J, with 18 bases between the two ends. Germline V lookup: CDR1 SGDLS, CDR2 YYNGEE. The CDR3 reads CASSVGPIPERAYEQYF. The DNA for the CDR3 is TGTGCCAGCAGCGTAGGACCCATCCCCGAGAGGGCCTACGAGCAGTACTTC.

The CDR3 DNA is TGCAGTGCTAGTAGTCGGGTACAAAGTAACTATGGCTACACCTTC. It yields the protein CSASSRVQSNYGYTF. The chain links TRBV20-1 to TRBJ1-2; D ambiguous. The CDR3 extends over 15 amino acids. Germline lookup yields CDR1 DFQATT and CDR2 SNEGSKA (reference sequence). V was shortened by 3 bases and J by 1 base, with 15 bases between the two germline ends.

V usage is TRBV2 and J usage is TRBJ2-5, with D perhaps TRBD1 (6 bases). The length of the CDR3 is 15 residues. Trimming shortened V by 3 bases and J by 0 bases, and 11 bases separated the two germline ends. Germline values: CDR1 SNHLY, CDR2 FYNNEI. The CDR3 coding sequence is TGTGCCAGCAGTGAGGCAGGGGCCTACCAAGAGACCCAGTACTTC. It is translated as CASSEAGAYQETQYF.

V is TRBV27 and J is TRBJ2-7; 9 positions agree with TRBD1. The CDR3 runs 14 residues. CDR1 is MNHEY, CDR2 SMNVEV, per germline (reference sequence). V trimming: 9 bases; J trimming: 4 bases; junction bases outside the gene matches: 10. CDR3 residues: CASSPQGQGYEQYF. The CDR3 nucleotides read TGTGCCAGTAGCCCGCAAGGACAGGGGTACGAGCAGTACTTC.

The chain joins TRBV29-1 to TRBJ1-1; unclear D gene. This CDR3 has 12 amino acids. Trimming stripped 0 bases from V and 1 base from J, with 3 bases between. Germline V CDR1 and CDR2: SQVTM, ANQGSEA. The CDR3 bases are TGCAGCGTTGAAGACGGGAACACTGAAGCTTTCTTT. Its protein is CSVEDGNTEAFF.

This clone was seen once. The chain links TRBV5-1 to TRBJ2-3; the match to TRBD1 covers 7 bases. The CDR3 totals 17 residues. Germline V gene sequence: CDR1 SGHRS, CDR2 YFSETQ. V lost 3 bases to trimming and J lost 1 base; unmatched junction nucleotides: 11. The CDR3 spells CASSSERQGMGTDTQYF. CDR3 in DNA: TGCGCCAGCAGCTCCGAAAGACAGGGTATGGGCACAGATACGCAGTATTTT.

This clone was picked up one time. The gene calls are TRBV18 and TRBJ1-6; D gene ambiguous. Germline lookup yields CDR1 KGHSH and CDR2 LQKENI. Trimming took off 6 bases at V and 6 bases at J, with 21 bases between the two ends. The CDR3 runs to 17 residues. CDR3 sequence: CASSSHSGGLFNSPLHF. In DNA form, the CDR3 reads TGTGCCAGCTCTTCCCACTCAGGTGGGCTATTTAATTCACCCCTCCACTTT. Drawing the rest from reference TRBV18 and TRBJ1-6, the complete variable domain is NAGVMQNPRHLVRRRGQEARLRCSPMKGHSHVYWYRQLPEEGLKFMVYLQKENIIDESGMPKERFSAEFPKEGPSILRIQQVVRGDSAAYFCASSSHSGGLFNSPLHFGNGTRLTVT.

The V and J genes are TRBV11-2 and TRBJ2-3; 10 nucleotides line up with TRBD1. This CDR3 is built from 14 residues. Germline V CDR1 and CDR2: SGHAT, FQNNGV. With 4 bases clipped from V and 5 bases from J, the junction kept 3 bases outside the gene matches. Here the CDR3 DNA reads TGTGCCAGCAGCTCGGGACAGGGGAAAGATACGCAGTATTTT. Protein: CASSSGQGKDTQYF.